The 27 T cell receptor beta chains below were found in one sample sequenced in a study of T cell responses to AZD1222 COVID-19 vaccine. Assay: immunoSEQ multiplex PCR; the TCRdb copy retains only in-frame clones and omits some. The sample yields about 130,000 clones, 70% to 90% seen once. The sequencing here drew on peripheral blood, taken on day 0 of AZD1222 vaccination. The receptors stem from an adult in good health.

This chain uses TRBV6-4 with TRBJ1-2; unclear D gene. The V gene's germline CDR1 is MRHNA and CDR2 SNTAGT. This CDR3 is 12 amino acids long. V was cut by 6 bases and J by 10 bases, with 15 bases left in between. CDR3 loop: CASRNDGFVYTF. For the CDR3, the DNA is TGTGCCAGCAGGAACGACGGTTTTGTCTACACCTTC.

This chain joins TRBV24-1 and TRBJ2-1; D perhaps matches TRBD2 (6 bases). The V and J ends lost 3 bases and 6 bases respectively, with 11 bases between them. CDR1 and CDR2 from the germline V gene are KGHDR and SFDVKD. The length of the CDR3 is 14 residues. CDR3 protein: CATSDPRTINEQFF. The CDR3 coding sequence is TGTGCCACCAGTGATCCCCGGACTATCAATGAGCAGTTCTTC.

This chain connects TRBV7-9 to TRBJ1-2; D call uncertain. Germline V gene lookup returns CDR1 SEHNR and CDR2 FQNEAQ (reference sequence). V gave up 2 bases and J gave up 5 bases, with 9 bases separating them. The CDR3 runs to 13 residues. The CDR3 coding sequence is TGTGCCAGCAGCTTAACACAAGGATATGGCTACACCTTC. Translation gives CASSLTQGYGYTF. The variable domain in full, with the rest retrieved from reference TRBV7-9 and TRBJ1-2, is DTGVSQNPRHKITKRGQNVTFRCDPISEHNRLYWYRQTLGQGPEFLTYFQNEAQLEKSRLLSDRFSAERPKGSFSTLEIQRTEQGDSAMYLCASSLTQGYGYTFGSGTRLTVV.

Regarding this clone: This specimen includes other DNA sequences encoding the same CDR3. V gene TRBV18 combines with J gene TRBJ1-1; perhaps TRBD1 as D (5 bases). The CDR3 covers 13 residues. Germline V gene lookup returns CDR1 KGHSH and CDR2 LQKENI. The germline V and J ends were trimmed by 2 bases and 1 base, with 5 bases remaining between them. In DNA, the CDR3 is TGTGCCAGCTCACCAAGGGGGAACACTGAAGCTTTCTTT. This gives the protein CASSPRGNTEAFF.

The CDR3 reads CASSQKTRWDSPLHF. The CDR3 DNA reads as TGTGCCAGCAGTCAAAAGACAAGGTGGGATTCACCCCTCCACTTT. The V and J genes are TRBV5-6 and TRBJ1-6, with D unclear. This CDR3 contains 15 residues. Trimming shortened V by 5 bases and J by 8 bases, and 17 bases separated the two germline ends. The germline V gene has CDR1 SGHDT and CDR2 YYEEEE.

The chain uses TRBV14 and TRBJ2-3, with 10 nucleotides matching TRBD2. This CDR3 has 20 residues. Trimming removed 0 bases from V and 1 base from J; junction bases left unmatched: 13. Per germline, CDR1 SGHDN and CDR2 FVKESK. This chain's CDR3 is CASSQDFLGLAGARTDTQYF. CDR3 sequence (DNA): TGTGCCAGCAGCCAAGACTTTTTAGGGCTAGCGGGAGCCCGCACAGATACGCAGTATTTT.

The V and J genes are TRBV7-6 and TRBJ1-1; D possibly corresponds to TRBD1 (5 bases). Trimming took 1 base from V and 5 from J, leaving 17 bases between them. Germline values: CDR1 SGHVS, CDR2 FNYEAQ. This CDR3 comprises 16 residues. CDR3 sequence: CASSLGLRGGSTEAFF. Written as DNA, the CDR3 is TGTGCCAGCAGCTTAGGCCTCCGCGGGGGTTCGACTGAAGCTTTCTTT.

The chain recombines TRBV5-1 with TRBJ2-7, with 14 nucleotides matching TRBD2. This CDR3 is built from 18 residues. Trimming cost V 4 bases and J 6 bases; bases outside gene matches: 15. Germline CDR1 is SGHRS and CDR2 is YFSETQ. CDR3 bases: TGCGCCAGCAGCAAGGCACTGGGACTAGCGGGAGAATCCGGCGAGCAGTACTTC. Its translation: CASSKALGLAGESGEQYF.

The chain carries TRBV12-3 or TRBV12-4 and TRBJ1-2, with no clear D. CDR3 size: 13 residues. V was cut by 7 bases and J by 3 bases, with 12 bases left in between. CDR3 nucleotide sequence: TGTGCCAGCACCCCTAAGGACGACTATGGCTACACCTTC. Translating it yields CASTPKDDYGYTF.

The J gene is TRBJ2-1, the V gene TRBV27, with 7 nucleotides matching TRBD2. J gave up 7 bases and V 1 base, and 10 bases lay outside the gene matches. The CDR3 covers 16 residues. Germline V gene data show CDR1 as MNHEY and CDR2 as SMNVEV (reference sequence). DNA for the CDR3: TGTGCCAGCAGTTTATGGCGCGGGAGTGATAGGAATGAGCAGTTCTTC. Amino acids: CASSLWRGSDRNEQFF.

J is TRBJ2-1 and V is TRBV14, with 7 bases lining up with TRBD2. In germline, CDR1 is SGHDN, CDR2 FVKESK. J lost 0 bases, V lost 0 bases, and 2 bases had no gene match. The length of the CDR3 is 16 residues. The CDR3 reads CASSQEGGGSYNEQFF. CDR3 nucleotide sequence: TGTGCCAGCAGCCAAGAAGGCGGGGGCTCCTACAATGAGCAGTTCTTC.

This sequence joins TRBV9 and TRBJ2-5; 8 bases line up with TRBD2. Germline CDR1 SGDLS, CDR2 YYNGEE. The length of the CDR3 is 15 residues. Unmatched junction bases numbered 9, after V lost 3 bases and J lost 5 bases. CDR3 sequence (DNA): TGTGCCAGCAGCGGCACGGGAGGGCGAAGTGAGACCCAGTACTTC. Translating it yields CASSGTGGRSETQYF.

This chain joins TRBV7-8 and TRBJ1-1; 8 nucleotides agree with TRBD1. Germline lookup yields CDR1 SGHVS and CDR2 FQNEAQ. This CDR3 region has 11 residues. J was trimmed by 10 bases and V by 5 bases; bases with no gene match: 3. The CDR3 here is CASSQGAGAFF. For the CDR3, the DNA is TGTGCCAGCAGCCAGGGGGCCGGAGCTTTCTTT.

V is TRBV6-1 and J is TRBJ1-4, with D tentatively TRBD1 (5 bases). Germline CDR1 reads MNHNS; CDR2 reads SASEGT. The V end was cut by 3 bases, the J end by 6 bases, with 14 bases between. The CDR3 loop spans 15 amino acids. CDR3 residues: CASSDVGGLDEKLFF. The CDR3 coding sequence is TGTGCCAGCAGTGACGTCGGGGGGTTGGATGAAAAACTGTTTTTT.

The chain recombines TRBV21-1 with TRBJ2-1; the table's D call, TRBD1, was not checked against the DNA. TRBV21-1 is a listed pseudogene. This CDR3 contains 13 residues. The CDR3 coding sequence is TGTGCCAGCAGCAAAGTGCACAGCAATGAGCAGTTCTTC. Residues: CASSKVHSNEQFF.

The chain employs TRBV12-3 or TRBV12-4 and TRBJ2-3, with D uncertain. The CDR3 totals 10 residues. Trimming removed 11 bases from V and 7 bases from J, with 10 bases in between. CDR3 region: CASWGYTQYF. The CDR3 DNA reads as TGTGCCTCTTGGGGTTATACGCAGTATTTT.

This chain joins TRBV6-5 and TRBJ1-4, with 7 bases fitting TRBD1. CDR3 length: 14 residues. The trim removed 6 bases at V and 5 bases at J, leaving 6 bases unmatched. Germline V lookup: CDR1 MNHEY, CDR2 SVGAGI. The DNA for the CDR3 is TGTGCCAGCAGGTCGACAGGGAAAAATGAAAAACTGTTTTTT. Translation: CASRSTGKNEKLFF.

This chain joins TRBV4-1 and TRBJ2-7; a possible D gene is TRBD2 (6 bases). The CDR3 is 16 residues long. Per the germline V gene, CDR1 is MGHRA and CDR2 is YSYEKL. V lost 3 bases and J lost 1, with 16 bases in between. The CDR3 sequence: CASSHKDGLASYEQYF. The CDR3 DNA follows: TGCGCCAGCAGCCACAAAGATGGGCTAGCGTCCTACGAGCAGTACTTC.

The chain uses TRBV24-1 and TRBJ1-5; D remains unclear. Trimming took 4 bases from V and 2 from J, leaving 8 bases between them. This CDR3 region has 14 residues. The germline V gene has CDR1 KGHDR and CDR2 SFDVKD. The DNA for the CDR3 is TGTGCCACCAGTGAGTCTGGGGGCAATCAGCCCCAGCATTTT. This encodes CATSESGGNQPQHF.

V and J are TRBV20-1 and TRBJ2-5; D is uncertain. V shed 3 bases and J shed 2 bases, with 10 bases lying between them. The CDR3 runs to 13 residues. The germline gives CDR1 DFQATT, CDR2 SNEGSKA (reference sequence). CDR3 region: CSASDAWQETQYF. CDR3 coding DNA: TGCAGTGCTAGTGACGCATGGCAAGAGACCCAGTACTTC.

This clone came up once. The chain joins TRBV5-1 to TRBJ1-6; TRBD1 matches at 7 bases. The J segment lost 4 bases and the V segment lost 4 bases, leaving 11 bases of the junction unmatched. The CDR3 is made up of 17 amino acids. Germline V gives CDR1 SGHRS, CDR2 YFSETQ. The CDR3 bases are TGCGCCAGCAGCCGGGGGACAGCCGATAGGTATAATTCACCCCTCCACTTT. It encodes CASSRGTADRYNSPLHF.

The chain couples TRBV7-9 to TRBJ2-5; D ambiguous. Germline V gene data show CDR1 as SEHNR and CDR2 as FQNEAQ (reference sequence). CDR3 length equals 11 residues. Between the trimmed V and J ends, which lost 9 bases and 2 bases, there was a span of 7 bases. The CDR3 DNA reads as TGTGCCAGTAGCCTACAAGAGACCCAGTACTTC. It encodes CASSLQETQYF.

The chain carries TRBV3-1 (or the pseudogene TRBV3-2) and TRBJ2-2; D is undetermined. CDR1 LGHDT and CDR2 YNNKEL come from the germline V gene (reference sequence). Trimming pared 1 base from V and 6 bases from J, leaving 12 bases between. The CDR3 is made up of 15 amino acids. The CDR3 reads CASSQVSYLAGELFF. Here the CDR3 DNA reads TGTGCCAGCAGCCAAGTTAGTTACCTAGCCGGGGAGCTGTTTTTT.

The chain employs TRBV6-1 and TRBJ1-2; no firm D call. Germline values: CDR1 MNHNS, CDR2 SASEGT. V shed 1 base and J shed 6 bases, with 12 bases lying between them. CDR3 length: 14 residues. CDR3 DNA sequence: TGTGCCAGCAGTGAAGTCACAGCCCGGGATGGCTACACCTTC. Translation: CASSEVTARDGYTF.

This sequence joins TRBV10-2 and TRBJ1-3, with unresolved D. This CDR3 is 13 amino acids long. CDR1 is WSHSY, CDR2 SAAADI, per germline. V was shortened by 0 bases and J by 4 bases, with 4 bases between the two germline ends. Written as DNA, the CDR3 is TGCGCCAGCAGTGAGTCCGAGGGAAACACCATATATTTT. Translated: CASSESEGNTIYF.

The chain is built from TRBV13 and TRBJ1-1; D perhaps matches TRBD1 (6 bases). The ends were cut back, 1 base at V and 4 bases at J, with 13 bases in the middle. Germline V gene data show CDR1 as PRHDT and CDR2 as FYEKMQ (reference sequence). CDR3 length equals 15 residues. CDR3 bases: TGTGCCAGCAGCTTAGAGAGGGGGGGAGGCACTGAAGCTTTCTTT. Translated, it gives CASSLERGGGTEAFF.

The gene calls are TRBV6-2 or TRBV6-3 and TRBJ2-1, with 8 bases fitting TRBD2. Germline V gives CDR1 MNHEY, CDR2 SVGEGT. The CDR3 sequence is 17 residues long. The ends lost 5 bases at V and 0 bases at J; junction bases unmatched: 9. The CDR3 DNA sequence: TGTGCCAGCAGTACCACCCCAGCGGGAGTCTCCTACAATGAGCAGTTCTTC. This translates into CASSTTPAGVSYNEQFF.